Listed below are T cell receptor beta chains from one sample, sequenced in a study of control samples from healthy donors and cancer patients. Here immunoSEQ multiplex PCR was the method, and the copy in TCRdb shows in-frame clones only, minus some. This sample yields around 110,000 clones, of which roughly 92% are seen a single time; roughly 2.5% belongs to the top ten. Sample: blood. The source is a man in his thirties or forties in good health. Each CDR3 is given with its conserved first and last residue. Fields, in order: V gene, D gene, J gene, CDR3 protein, CDR3 DNA. A D gene is named only where the DNA matches it firmly.

v_gene: TRBV7-2; d_gene: TRBD2; j_gene: TRBJ2-3; CDR3aa: CASSWVLAGGTDTQYF; CDR3nt: TGTGCCAGCAGTTGGGTACTAGCGGGGGGTACAGATACGCAGTATTTT
v_gene: TRBV6-6; d_gene: -; j_gene: TRBJ2-2; CDR3aa: CASSHATPGIYTGELFF; CDR3nt: TGTGCCAGCAGTCACGCGACACCCGGCATCTACACCGGGGAGCTGTTTTTT
v_gene: TRBV10-1; d_gene: -; j_gene: TRBJ1-2; CDR3aa: CASSESRVGGYTF; CDR3nt: TGCGCCAGCAGTGAATCCAGGGTGGGCGGCTACACCTTC
v_gene: TRBV5-6; d_gene: -; j_gene: TRBJ1-5; CDR3aa: CASSFRGGNQPQHF; CDR3nt: TGTGCCAGCAGCTTCAGAGGAGGCAATCAGCCCCAGCATTTT
v_gene: TRBV2; d_gene: -; j_gene: TRBJ1-3; CDR3aa: CASSEAFQGSTYSGNTIYF; CDR3nt: TGTGCCAGCAGTGAAGCGTTTCAGGGTTCGACTTACTCTGGAAACACCATATATTTT
v_gene: TRBV7-8; d_gene: -; j_gene: TRBJ2-7; CDR3aa: CASSVSYEQYF; CDR3nt: TGTGCCAGCAGCGTCTCCTACGAGCAGTACTTC
v_gene: TRBV19; d_gene: -; j_gene: TRBJ2-2; CDR3aa: CAVDRGGKHTGELFF; CDR3nt: TGTGCCGTGGATAGGGGGGGCAAACACACCGGGGAGCTGTTTTTT
v_gene: TRBV4-1; d_gene: TRBD1; j_gene: TRBJ2-7; CDR3aa: CASSQSDRAYEQYF; CDR3nt: TGCGCCAGCAGCCAAAGTGACAGGGCCTACGAGCAGTACTTC
v_gene: TRBV7-2; d_gene: -; j_gene: TRBJ1-3; CDR3aa: CASSFSYGNTIYF; CDR3nt: TGTGCCAGCAGCTTTTCGTATGGAAACACCATATATTTT
v_gene: TRBV5-1; d_gene: TRBD1; j_gene: TRBJ1-1; CDR3aa: CASSFRPLADRAGEAFF; CDR3nt: TGCGCCAGCAGCTTTAGACCCTTAGCGGACAGGGCTGGTGAAGCTTTCTTT
v_gene: TRBV2; d_gene: TRBD1; j_gene: TRBJ2-6; CDR3aa: CASTRDRAFSGANVLTF; CDR3nt: TGTGCCAGCACCCGGGACAGGGCCTTCTCTGGGGCCAACGTCCTGACTTTC
v_gene: TRBV11-2; d_gene: TRBD2; j_gene: TRBJ2-1; CDR3aa: CASSLVWTSGGNEQFF; CDR3nt: TGTGCCAGCAGCTTAGTCTGGACTAGCGGGGGCAATGAGCAGTTCTTC
v_gene: TRBV11-2; d_gene: -; j_gene: TRBJ1-4; CDR3aa: CASSPRGVTTNEKLFF; CDR3nt: TGTGCCAGCAGCCCTAGGGGTGTAACGACTAATGAAAAACTGTTTTTT
v_gene: TRBV9; d_gene: -; j_gene: TRBJ2-3; CDR3aa: CASSVEWGGADTQYF; CDR3nt: TGTGCCAGCAGCGTAGAGTGGGGGGGCGCAGATACGCAGTATTTT
v_gene: TRBV6-5; d_gene: TRBD1; j_gene: TRBJ1-1; CDR3aa: CASSYGDRLLNTEAFF; CDR3nt: TGTGCCAGCAGTTACGGGGACAGACTATTGAACACTGAAGCTTTCTTT
v_gene: TRBV10-1; d_gene: TRBD1; j_gene: TRBJ2-1; CDR3aa: CASSAGQRYNEQFF; CDR3nt: TGCGCCAGCAGTGCGGGACAGAGATACAATGAGCAGTTCTTC
v_gene: TRBV11-2; d_gene: -; j_gene: TRBJ2-3; CDR3aa: CASSSPSSAADTQYF; CDR3nt: TGTGCCAGCAGCTCGCCCTCTTCGGCCGCAGATACGCAGTATTTT
v_gene: TRBV4-1; d_gene: TRBD1; j_gene: TRBJ1-5; CDR3aa: CASSHHGTAEPDNQPQHF; CDR3nt: TGCGCCAGCAGCCACCACGGGACAGCCGAACCCGATAATCAGCCCCAGCATTTT
v_gene: TRBV4-2; d_gene: TRBD1; j_gene: TRBJ2-2; CDR3aa: CASRNRGQGPAGELFF; CDR3nt: TGTGCCAGCCGAAATCGGGGACAGGGTCCAGCCGGGGAGCTGTTTTTT
v_gene: TRBV7-9; d_gene: -; j_gene: TRBJ1-1; CDR3aa: CASSSRDQMNTEAFF; CDR3nt: TGTGCCAGCAGCTCCCGCGATCAGATGAACACTGAAGCTTTCTTT
v_gene: TRBV21-1; d_gene: -; j_gene: TRBJ1-5; CDR3aa: CASSKAGTGFQPQHF; CDR3nt: TGTGCCAGCAGCAAAGCCGGGACAGGGTTTCAGCCCCAGCATTTT
v_gene: TRBV7-2; d_gene: -; j_gene: TRBJ1-5; CDR3aa: CASSSLNQPQHF; CDR3nt: TGTGCCAGCAGCTCTTTGAATCAGCCCCAGCATTTT
v_gene: TRBV27; d_gene: TRBD1; j_gene: TRBJ1-5; CDR3aa: CASSAGTGAFSNQPQHF; CDR3nt: TGTGCCAGCAGTGCCGGGACAGGGGCGTTTAGCAATCAGCCCCAGCATTTT
v_gene: TRBV19; d_gene: -; j_gene: TRBJ1-6; CDR3aa: CASTLGKDSPLHF; CDR3nt: TGTGCCAGTACCCTGGGGAAGGATTCACCCCTCCACTTT
v_gene: TRBV7-2; d_gene: TRBD1; j_gene: TRBJ1-1; CDR3aa: CASSLARGLVTEAFF; CDR3nt: TGTGCCAGCAGCTTAGCGAGGGGGCTCGTCACTGAAGCTTTCTTT
v_gene: TRBV25-1; d_gene: -; j_gene: TRBJ1-2; CDR3aa: CASSARGPNYGYTF; CDR3nt: TGTGCCAGCAGTGCCAGGGGCCCGAACTATGGCTACACCTTC
v_gene: TRBV6-2/TRBV6-3; d_gene: TRBD2; j_gene: TRBJ2-3; CDR3aa: CASSSERGGGDTQYF; CDR3nt: TGTGCCAGCAGTTCGGAGCGGGGGGGAGGAGATACGCAGTATTTT
v_gene: TRBV7-9; d_gene: -; j_gene: TRBJ1-2; CDR3aa: CASSLASAQLNYGYTF; CDR3nt: TGTGCCAGCAGCTTAGCATCAGCACAGCTTAACTATGGCTACACCTTC